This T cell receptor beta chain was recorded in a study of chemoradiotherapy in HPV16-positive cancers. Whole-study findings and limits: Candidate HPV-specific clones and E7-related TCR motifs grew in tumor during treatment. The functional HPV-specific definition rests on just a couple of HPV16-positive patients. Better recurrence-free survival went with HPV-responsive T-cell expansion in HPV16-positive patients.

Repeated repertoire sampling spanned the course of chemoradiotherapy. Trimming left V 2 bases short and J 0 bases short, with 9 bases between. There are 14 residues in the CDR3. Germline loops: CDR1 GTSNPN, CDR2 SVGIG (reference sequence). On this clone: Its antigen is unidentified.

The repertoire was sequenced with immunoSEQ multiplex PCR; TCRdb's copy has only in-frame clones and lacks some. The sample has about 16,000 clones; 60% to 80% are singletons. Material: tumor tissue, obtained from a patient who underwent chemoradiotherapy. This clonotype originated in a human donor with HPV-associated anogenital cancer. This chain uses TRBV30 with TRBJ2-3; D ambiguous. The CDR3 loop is CAWSYGASTDTQYF. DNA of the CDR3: TGTGCCTGGAGTTACGGTGCTAGCACAGATACGCAGTATTTT.